This TCR beta chain was documented in a study of shared clonotypes between healthy human individuals. Germline V lookup: CDR1 LNHDA, CDR2 SQIVND (reference sequence). The CDR3 totals 14 residues. V shed 4 bases and J shed 5 bases, with 12 bases lying between them. Every subset had its genomic DNA shared out evenly among several immunoSEQ plates. The data were produced by immunoSEQ multiplex PCR, yet TCRdb's version contains in-frame clones alone and is incomplete. Of about 120,000 clones in the sample, about 70% were seen once. The donors, healthy adults who were HIV-negative, had experienced no recent acute infections or vaccinations. Points from the study as a whole: Generally, naive subsets came out with larger estimated richness than memory subsets.

In the case of this clone: The antigen is unknown.

Sequenced sample: memory CD8+ T cells sorted from blood. Subset given: CD45RO+ cells pooled with CCR7-negative TemRA cells. The chain combines TRBV19 with TRBJ1-5; a possible D gene is TRBD1 (5 bases). This sequence was found in a woman aged 25 to 39 in good health. In nucleotides, the CDR3 is TGTGCCAGTAGTAGGCAGGGATTGGATCAGCCCCAGCATTTT. The encoded protein is CASSRQGLDQPQHF.